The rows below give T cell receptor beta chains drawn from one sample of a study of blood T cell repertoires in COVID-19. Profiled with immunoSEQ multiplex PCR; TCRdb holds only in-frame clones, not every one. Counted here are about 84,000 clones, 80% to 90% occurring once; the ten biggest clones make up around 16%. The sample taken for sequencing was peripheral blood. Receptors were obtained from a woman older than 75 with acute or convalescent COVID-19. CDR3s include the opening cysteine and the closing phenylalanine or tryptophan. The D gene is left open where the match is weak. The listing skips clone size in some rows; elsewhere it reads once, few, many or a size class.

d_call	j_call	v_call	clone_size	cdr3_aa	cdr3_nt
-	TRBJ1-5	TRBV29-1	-	CSVGGSNQPQHF	TGCAGCGTTGGCGGTAGCAATCAGCCCCAGCATTTT
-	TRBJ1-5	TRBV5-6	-	CASSLIGGNQPQHF	TGTGCCAGCAGCTTGATAGGGGGCAATCAGCCCCAGCATTTT
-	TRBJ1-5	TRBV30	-	CASSSTRGGSNQPQHF	TGTGCCAGCTCATCCACGCGGGGGGGGAGCAATCAGCCCCAGCATTTT
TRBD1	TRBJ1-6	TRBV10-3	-	CAIRQGADNSPLHF	TGTGCCATCAGACAGGGGGCCGATAATTCACCCCTCCACTTT
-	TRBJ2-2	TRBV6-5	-	CASTYQGTGELFF	TGTGCCAGCACTTACCAGGGTACCGGGGAGCTGTTTTTT
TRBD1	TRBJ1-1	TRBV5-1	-	CASSLNPDRVNTEAFF	TGCGCCAGCAGCTTGAATCCCGACAGGGTGAACACTGAAGCTTTCTTT
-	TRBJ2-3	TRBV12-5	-	CASVSRGTSTDTQYF	TGTGCTAGTGTGTCGCGAGGAACTAGCACAGATACGCAGTATTTT
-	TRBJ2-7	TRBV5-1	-	CASSLASVSRNPYEQYF	TGCGCCAGCAGCTTGGCGTCCGTCTCGAGAAATCCCTACGAGCAGTACTTC
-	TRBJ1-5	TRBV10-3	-	CAISWDNSNQPQHF	TGTGCCATCAGTTGGGACAATAGCAATCAGCCCCAGCATTTT
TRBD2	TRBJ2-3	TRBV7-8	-	CASSLGGSGGTDTQYF	TGTGCCAGCAGCTTAGGCGGTAGCGGGGGCACAGATACGCAGTATTTT
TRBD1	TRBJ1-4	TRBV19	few	CASSTGGGVSEKLFF	TGTGCCAGTAGTACAGGGGGTGGCGTAAGTGAAAAACTGTTTTTT
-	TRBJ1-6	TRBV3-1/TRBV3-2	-	CASSLSTYSPLHF	TGTGCCAGCAGCCTTTCTACGTATTCACCCCTCCACTTT
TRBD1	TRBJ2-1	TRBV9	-	CASSVVGTDNEQFF	TGTGCCAGCAGCGTAGTGGGGACAGACAATGAGCAGTTCTTC
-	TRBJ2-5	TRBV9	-	CASSVGGRGETQYF	TGTGCCAGCAGCGTAGGAGGCCGAGGGGAGACCCAGTACTTC
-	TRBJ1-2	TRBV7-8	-	CASSLGLGGNYGYTF	TGTGCCAGCAGCTTAGGGCTGGGGGGAAACTATGGCTACACCTTC
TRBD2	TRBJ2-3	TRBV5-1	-	CASSLLDGGATDTQYF	TGCGCCAGCAGCTTGCTCGACGGGGGGGCCACAGATACGCAGTATTTT
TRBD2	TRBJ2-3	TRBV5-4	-	CASSRAAGGVTDTQYF	TGTGCCAGCAGCCGTGCAGCGGGGGGAGTGACAGATACGCAGTATTTT
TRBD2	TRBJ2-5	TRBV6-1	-	CASSATGTSGGRETQYF	TGTGCCAGCAGTGCGACCGGGACTAGCGGGGGTCGGGAGACCCAGTACTTC
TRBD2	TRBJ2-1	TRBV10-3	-	CASGASGGGGSSYNEQFF	TGTGCCTCAGGGGCTAGCGGGGGGGGCGGAAGCTCCTACAATGAGCAGTTCTTC
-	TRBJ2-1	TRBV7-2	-	CASSTTRGRNEQFF	TGTGCCAGCAGCACCACTCGAGGTCGGAATGAGCAGTTCTTC
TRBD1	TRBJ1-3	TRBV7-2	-	CASSLIGGTISDTIYF	TGTGCCAGCAGCTTGATAGGGGGCACCATCAGCGACACCATATATTTT
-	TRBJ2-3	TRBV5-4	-	CASSFPSASSTDTQYF	TGTGCCAGCAGCTTCCCTAGTGCCTCTAGCACAGATACGCAGTATTTT
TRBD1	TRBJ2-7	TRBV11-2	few	CASSSWGQGNEQYF	TGTGCCAGCAGCTCCTGGGGACAGGGGAACGAGCAGTACTTC
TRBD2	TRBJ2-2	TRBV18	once	CASSPLRLAAGELFF	TGTGCCAGCTCACCACTAAGGCTAGCGGCCGGGGAGCTGTTTTTT
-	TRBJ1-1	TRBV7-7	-	CASSPGVGTEAFF	TGTGCTAGCAGCCCAGGGGTTGGGACTGAAGCTTTCTTT
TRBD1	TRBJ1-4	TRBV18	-	CASSPAGTGGDEKLFF	TGTGCCAGCTCGCCGGCCGGGACAGGGGGGGATGAAAAACTGTTTTTT
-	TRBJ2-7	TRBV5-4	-	CASSPYTGNREQYF	TGTGCCAGCAGCCCGTATACAGGGAATCGGGAGCAGTACTTC
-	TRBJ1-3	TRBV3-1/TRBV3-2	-	CASSRNPGHFGSGNTIYF	TGTGCCAGCAGCCGGAATCCGGGACACTTCGGATCTGGAAACACCATATATTTT
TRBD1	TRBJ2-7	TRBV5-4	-	CASQATGGHEQYF	TGTGCCAGCCAGGCTACAGGGGGCCACGAGCAGTACTTC
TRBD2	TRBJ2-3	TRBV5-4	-	CASSTNQRGGYTDTQYF	TGTGCCAGCAGCACAAACCAACGGGGGGGCTACACAGATACGCAGTATTTT
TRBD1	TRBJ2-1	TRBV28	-	CASSRDRVTMGQFF	TGTGCCAGCAGCCGGGACAGGGTCACGATGGGGCAGTTCTTC